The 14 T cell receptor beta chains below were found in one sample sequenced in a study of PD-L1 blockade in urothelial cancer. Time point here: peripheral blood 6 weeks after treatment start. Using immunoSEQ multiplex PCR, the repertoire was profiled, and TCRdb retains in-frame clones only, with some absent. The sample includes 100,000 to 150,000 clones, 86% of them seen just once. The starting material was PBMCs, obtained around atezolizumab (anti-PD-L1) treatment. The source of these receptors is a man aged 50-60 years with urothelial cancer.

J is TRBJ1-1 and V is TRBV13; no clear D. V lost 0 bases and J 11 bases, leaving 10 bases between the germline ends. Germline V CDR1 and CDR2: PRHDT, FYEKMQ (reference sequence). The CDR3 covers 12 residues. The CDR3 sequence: CASSLGPFRAFF. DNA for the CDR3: TGTGCCAGCAGCTTAGGTCCGTTTCGGGCTTTCTTT.

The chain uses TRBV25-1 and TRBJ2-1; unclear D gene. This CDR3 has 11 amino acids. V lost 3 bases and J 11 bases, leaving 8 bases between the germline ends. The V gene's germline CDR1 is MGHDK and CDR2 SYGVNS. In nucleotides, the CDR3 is TGTGCCAGCAGTGATAGCCGTAAGCAGTTCTTC. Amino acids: CASSDSRKQFF.

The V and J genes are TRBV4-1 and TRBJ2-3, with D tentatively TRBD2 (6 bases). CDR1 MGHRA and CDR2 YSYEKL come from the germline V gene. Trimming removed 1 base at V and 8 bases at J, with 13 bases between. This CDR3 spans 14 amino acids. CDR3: CASSQVAGLGTQYF. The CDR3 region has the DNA TGCGCCAGCAGCCAAGTGGCGGGGTTGGGTACGCAGTATTTT.

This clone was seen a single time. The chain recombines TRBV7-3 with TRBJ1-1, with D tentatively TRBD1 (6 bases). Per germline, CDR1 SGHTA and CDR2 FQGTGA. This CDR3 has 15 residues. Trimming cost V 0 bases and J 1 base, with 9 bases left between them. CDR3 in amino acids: CASSLTSGQNTEAFF. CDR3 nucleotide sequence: TGTGCCAGCAGCTTAACGTCGGGACAGAACACTGAAGCTTTCTTT. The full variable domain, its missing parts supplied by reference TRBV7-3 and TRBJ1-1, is GAGVSQTPSNKVTEKGKYVELRCDPISGHTALYWYRQSLGQGPEFLIYFQGTGAADDSGLPNDRFFAVRPEGSVSTLKIQRTERGDSAVYLCASSLTSGQNTEAFFGQGTRLTVV.

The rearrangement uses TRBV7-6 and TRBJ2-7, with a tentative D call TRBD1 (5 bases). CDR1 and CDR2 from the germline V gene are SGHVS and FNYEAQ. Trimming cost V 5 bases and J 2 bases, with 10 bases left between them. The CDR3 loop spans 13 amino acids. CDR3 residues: CASSPTVAYEQYF. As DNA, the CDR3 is TGTGCCAGCAGCCCGACAGTCGCCTACGAGCAGTACTTC.

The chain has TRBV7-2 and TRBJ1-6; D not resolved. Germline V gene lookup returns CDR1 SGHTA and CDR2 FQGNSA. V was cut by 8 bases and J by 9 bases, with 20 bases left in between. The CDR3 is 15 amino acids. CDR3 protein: CASGPSGVWSSPLHF. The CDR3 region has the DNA TGTGCCAGCGGACCTTCCGGGGTGTGGAGTTCACCCCTCCACTTT.

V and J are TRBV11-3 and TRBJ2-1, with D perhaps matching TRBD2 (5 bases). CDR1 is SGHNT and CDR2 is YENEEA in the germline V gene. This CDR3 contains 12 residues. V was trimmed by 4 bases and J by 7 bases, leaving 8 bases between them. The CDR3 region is CASSSIANEQFF. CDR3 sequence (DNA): TGTGCCAGCAGCTCAATAGCGAATGAGCAGTTCTTC.

This CDR3 is CASSYSGTVSTDTQYF. The DNA of the CDR3 is TGTGCCAGCAGTTACTCAGGGACAGTTAGCACAGATACGCAGTATTTT. The chain uses TRBV6-5 and TRBJ2-3; TRBD1 agrees at 7 bases. The V and J ends lost 0 bases and 0 bases, in that order; junction bases with no gene match: 3. From germline, CDR1 is MNHEY and CDR2 SVGAGI. This CDR3 spans 16 amino acids.

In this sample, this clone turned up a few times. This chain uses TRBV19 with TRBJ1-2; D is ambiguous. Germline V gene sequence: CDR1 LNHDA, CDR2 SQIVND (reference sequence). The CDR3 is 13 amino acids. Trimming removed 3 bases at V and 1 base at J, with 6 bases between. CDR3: CASSIAGNYGYTF. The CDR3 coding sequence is TGTGCCAGTAGTATTGCGGGTAACTATGGCTACACCTTC. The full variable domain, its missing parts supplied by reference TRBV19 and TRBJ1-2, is DGGITQSPKYLFRKEGQNVTLSCEQNLNHDAMYWYRQDPGQGLRLIYYSQIVNDFQKGDIAEGYSVSREKKESFPLTVTSAQKNPTAFYLCASSIAGNYGYTFGSGTRLTVV.

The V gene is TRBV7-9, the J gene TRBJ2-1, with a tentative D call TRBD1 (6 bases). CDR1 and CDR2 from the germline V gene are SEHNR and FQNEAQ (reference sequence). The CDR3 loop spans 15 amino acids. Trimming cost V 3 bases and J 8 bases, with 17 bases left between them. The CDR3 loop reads CASSFLRGIGDEQFF. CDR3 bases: TGTGCCAGCAGCTTCCTTAGGGGGATAGGGGATGAGCAGTTCTTC.

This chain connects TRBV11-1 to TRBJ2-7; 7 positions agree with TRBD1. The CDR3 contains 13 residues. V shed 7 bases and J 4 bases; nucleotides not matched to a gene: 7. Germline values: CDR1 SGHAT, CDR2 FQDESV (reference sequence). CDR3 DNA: TGTGCCAGCAACCTACAGGGGTCATACGAGCAGTACTTC. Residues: CASNLQGSYEQYF.

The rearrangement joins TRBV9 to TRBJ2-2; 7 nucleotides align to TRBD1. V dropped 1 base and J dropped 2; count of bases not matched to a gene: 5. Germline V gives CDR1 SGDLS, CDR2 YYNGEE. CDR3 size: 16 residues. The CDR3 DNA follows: TGTGCCAGCAGCGTAACGGACAGGATCAACACCGGGGAGCTGTTTTTT. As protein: CASSVTDRINTGELFF.

The CDR3 is CASSETGLYGYTF. DNA of the CDR3: TGTGCCAGCAGTGAAACAGGGCTCTATGGCTACACCTTC. The V and J genes are TRBV6-1 and TRBJ1-2; tentatively, D is TRBD1 (6 bases). The germline V gene has CDR1 MNHNS and CDR2 SASEGT. The CDR3 loop spans 13 amino acids. Trimming left V 2 bases short and J 4 bases short, with 8 bases between.

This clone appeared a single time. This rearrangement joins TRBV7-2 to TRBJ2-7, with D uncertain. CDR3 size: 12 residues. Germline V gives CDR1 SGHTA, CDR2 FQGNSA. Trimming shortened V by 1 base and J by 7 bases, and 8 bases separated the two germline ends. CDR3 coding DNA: TGTGCCAGCAGCTTAGGTACCGGGGAGCAGTACTTC. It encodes CASSLGTGEQYF.